The 32 T cell receptor beta chains listed next were all sequenced from one sample in a study of blood T cell repertoires in COVID-19. Profiled with immunoSEQ multiplex PCR; TCRdb holds only in-frame clones, not every one. The sample comprises under 60,000 clones, approximately 82% of which are singletons, and roughly 3.2% rests with the top ten. The specimen sequenced was peripheral blood. These receptors came from a man aged 55-75 years with acute or convalescent COVID-19.

This clone was observed a single time. The chain uses TRBV24-1 and TRBJ1-3, with unresolved D. Germline values: CDR1 KGHDR, CDR2 SFDVKD. The V end lost 6 bases, the J end lost 4 bases, and 6 bases lay between the germline ends. The CDR3 has 12 residues. As DNA, the CDR3 is TGTGCCACCAGTCCGGGAGGAAACACCATATATTTT. Amino acids: CATSPGGNTIYF.

The rearrangement uses TRBV24-1 and TRBJ2-2; D call uncertain. Germline CDR1 and CDR2: KGHDR and SFDVKD. This CDR3 is built from 14 residues. The V gene lost 1 base and the J gene lost 5 bases, with 7 bases spanning the gap. CDR3 sequence (DNA): TGTGCCACCAGTGATTTAACGACAACCGGGGAGCTGTTTTTT. Residues: CATSDLTTTGELFF.

The V call is TRBV7-3, the J call TRBJ2-7, with a tentative D call TRBD2 (6 bases). Trimming left V 4 bases short and J 3 bases short, with 10 bases between. The CDR3 has 13 residues. CDR1 and CDR2 (germline): SGHTA, FQGTGA. The CDR3 protein is CASSSIGGYEQYF. CDR3 sequence (DNA): TGTGCCAGCAGCTCCATCGGGGGCTACGAGCAGTACTTC.

This rearrangement joins TRBV7-3 to TRBJ1-2, with 7 bases lining up with TRBD1. J gave up 2 bases and V 6 bases, and 6 bases lay outside the gene matches. The CDR3 is 14 amino acids. The germline V gene has CDR1 SGHTA and CDR2 FQGTGA. The CDR3 protein is CASSRQGRNYGYTF. In nucleotides, the CDR3 is TGTGCCAGCAGTCGACAGGGAAGAAACTATGGCTACACCTTC.

The chain carries TRBV2 and TRBJ2-1, with 8 positions matching TRBD1. The CDR3 spans 15 residues. Per germline, CDR1 SNHLY and CDR2 FYNNEI. Losses at the gene ends were 7 bases for V and 5 bases for J; bases not matched to a gene: 10. The CDR3 DNA reads as TGTGCCAGCAACCCCAGGACAGGGATAAACAATGAGCAGTTCTTC. The encoded protein is CASNPRTGINNEQFF.

This rearrangement joins TRBV24-1 to TRBJ2-6; D is unclear. The CDR3 covers 20 residues. Trimming removed 1 base from V and 0 bases from J, with 18 bases in between. Germline V gene data show CDR1 as KGHDR and CDR2 as SFDVKD. The CDR3 nucleotides read TGTGCCACCAGTGATTTAAAATCAGCGTATAGTAGCTCTGGGGCCAACGTCCTGACTTTC. This translates into CATSDLKSAYSSSGANVLTF.

The rearrangement uses TRBV5-4 and TRBJ2-1; 12 bases match TRBD2. The germline CDR1 and CDR2 sequences are SGHNT and YYREEE (reference sequence). The J segment lost 14 bases and the V segment lost 0 bases, leaving 9 bases of the junction unmatched. The CDR3 contains 15 residues. CDR3 sequence: CASSLASSGGAVEFF. CDR3 in DNA: TGTGCCAGCAGCTTGGCCTCTAGCGGGGGGGCCGTAGAGTTCTTC. The full variable domain, rest sourced from reference TRBV5-4 and TRBJ2-1, is ETGVTQSPTHLIKTRGQQVTLRCSSQSGHNTVSWYQQALGQGPQFIFQYYREEENGRGNFPPRFSGLQFPNYSSELNVNALELDDSALYLCASSLASSGGAVEFFGPGTRLTVL.

V and J are TRBV19 and TRBJ1-1; D ambiguous. V gave up 5 bases and J gave up 11 bases, with 12 bases separating them. In germline, CDR1 is LNHDA, CDR2 SQIVND (reference sequence). CDR3 length: 11 amino acids. CDR3 bases: TGTGCCAGTAGTGTCACAAAGAGGGCTTTCTTT. As protein: CASSVTKRAFF.

The chain carries TRBV5-4 and TRBJ2-3; D is perhaps TRBD2 (6 bases). Trimming cost V 2 bases and J 0 bases, with 13 bases left between them. CDR1 is SGHNT and CDR2 is YYREEE in the germline V gene (reference sequence). This CDR3 has 16 residues. The CDR3 spells CASSLISGSSTDTQYF. In DNA form, the CDR3 reads TGTGCCAGCAGCTTAATTAGCGGATCTAGCACAGATACGCAGTATTTT.

This chain uses TRBV5-5 with TRBJ2-5; D unclear. This CDR3 region has 15 residues. V shed 4 bases and J shed 5 bases, with 18 bases lying between them. The germline gives CDR1 SGHKS, CDR2 YYEKEE (reference sequence). CDR3 DNA sequence: TGTGCCAGCAGCCTAGTCGAGAAGAGAAAGGAGACCCAGTACTTC. Protein: CASSLVEKRKETQYF.

The chain couples TRBV6-5 to TRBJ1-5, with D uncertain. Germline loops: CDR1 MNHEY, CDR2 SVGAGI. The CDR3 loop spans 15 amino acids. V lost 6 bases and J 4 bases, leaving 16 bases between the germline ends. CDR3 bases: TGTGCCAGCAGAGATCAAATTCGGGGAAATCAGCCCCAGCATTTT. Translating gives CASRDQIRGNQPQHF.

The V gene is TRBV30, the J gene TRBJ1-4; possibly TRBD1 for D (6 bases). Germline CDR1 reads GTSNPN; CDR2 reads SVGIG (reference sequence). V lost 5 bases and J lost 13, with 14 bases in between. This CDR3 is built from 11 residues. The chain's CDR3 is CAWYTGHLLFF. The CDR3 DNA sequence: TGTGCCTGGTATACAGGGCACCTACTGTTTTTT. Complete variable domain (other parts from reference TRBV30 and TRBJ1-4): SQTIHQWPATLVQPVGSPLSLECTVEGTSNPNLYWYRQAAGRGLQLLFYSVGIGQISSEVPQNLSASRPQDRQFILSSKKLLLSDSGFYLCAWYTGHLLFFGSGTQLSVL.

V usage is TRBV28 and J usage is TRBJ1-5; TRBD1 aligns across 8 bases. This CDR3 is built from 15 residues. From germline, CDR1 is MDHEN and CDR2 SYDVKM. J was trimmed by 6 bases and V by 7 bases; bases with no gene match: 11. In DNA, the CDR3 is TGTGCCAGCACCCGTGACAGGGGCGGGGGTCAGCCCCAGCATTTT. This sequence encodes CASTRDRGGGQPQHF. The whole variable domain, remainder taken from reference TRBV28 and TRBJ1-5, is DVKVTQSSRYLVKRTGEKVFLECVQDMDHENMFWYRQDPGLGLRLIYFSYDVKMKEKGDIPEGYSVSREKKERFSLILESASTNQTSMYLCASTRDRGGGQPQHFGDGTRLSIL.

This chain connects TRBV19 to TRBJ1-4; D gene ambiguous. CDR1 is LNHDA and CDR2 is SQIVND in the germline V gene (reference sequence). This CDR3 is 13 amino acids long. Trimming removed 7 bases at V and 9 bases at J, with 15 bases between. The CDR3, as DNA: TGTGCCAGTACTGGGGTCGGGGTTAAAAAACTGTTTTTT. Translated: CASTGVGVKKLFF.

This chain uses TRBV12-3 or TRBV12-4 with TRBJ2-3; a possible D gene is TRBD1 (5 bases). This CDR3 region has 12 residues. The V and J ends lost 6 bases and 6 bases respectively, with 10 bases between them. The DNA of the CDR3 is TGTGCCAGCAGCCCGGACATTGATACGCAGTATTTT. Its protein is CASSPDIDTQYF.

J is TRBJ1-1 and V is TRBV20-1; no clear D. The CDR3 runs 12 residues. Looked up from germline, CDR1 is DFQATT and CDR2 is SNEGSKA (reference sequence). V gave up 3 bases and J gave up 3 bases, with 8 bases separating them. The CDR3 nucleotides read TGCAGTGCTAGTGGTGTCGACACTGAAGCTTTCTTT. Protein sequence: CSASGVDTEAFF.

Only a few counts were recorded for this clone. The chain combines TRBV4-1 with TRBJ1-6, with D possibly matching TRBD1 (5 bases). The ends were cut back, 1 base at V and 7 bases at J, with 11 bases in the middle. CDR3 length: 15 residues. The germline gives CDR1 MGHRA, CDR2 YSYEKL. CDR3 loop: CASSQGAGRNSPLHF. The CDR3 nucleotides read TGCGCCAGCAGCCAAGGGGCAGGGAGGAATTCACCCCTCCACTTT.

The genes are TRBV11-2 and TRBJ1-1; possible D gene TRBD1, 5 bases. Germline V lookup: CDR1 SGHAT, CDR2 FQNNGV. V was trimmed by 8 bases and J by 3 bases, leaving 19 bases between them. The CDR3 totals 15 residues. The DNA of the CDR3 is TGTGCCAGCCGGAGGGGTGGGGGAAGGGACACTGAAGCTTTCTTT. It codes for CASRRGGGRDTEAFF.

This chain joins TRBV6-5 and TRBJ1-3; 7 bases align to TRBD1. V shed 6 bases, J shed 2 bases, and the junction held 4 bases outside the gene matches. CDR3 length: 14 residues. CDR1 MNHEY and CDR2 SVGAGI come from the germline V gene. This CDR3 reads CASSRGTAGNTIYF. The CDR3 bases are TGTGCCAGCAGCCGCGGGACAGCTGGAAACACCATATATTTT.

V gene TRBV2 combines with J gene TRBJ2-3, with 7 nucleotides matching TRBD2. V dropped 7 bases and J dropped 5; count of bases not matched to a gene: 0. The CDR3 contains 11 residues. CDR1 and CDR2 from the germline V gene are SNHLY and FYNNEI. The CDR3 DNA reads as TGTGCCAGCACGGGGGGAGATACGCAGTATTTT. Its protein product is CASTGGDTQYF.

This chain links TRBV5-4 with TRBJ2-7, with D perhaps matching TRBD1 (7 bases). The V gene's germline CDR1 is SGHNT and CDR2 YYREEE (reference sequence). This CDR3 is built from 16 residues. V gave up 2 bases and J gave up 6 bases, with 21 bases separating them. CDR3 DNA sequence: TGTGCCAGCAGCTTTGGCCCTGCGGGACAGCAGGGCGAGCAGTACTTC. Protein: CASSFGPAGQQGEQYF.

This clone was observed a single time. The J gene is TRBJ2-1, the V gene TRBV7-6; TRBD2 matches at 11 bases. Trimming at V came to 3 bases and at J to 9 bases, leaving 7 bases not matched to a gene. The CDR3 consists of 15 residues. The germline V gene encodes CDR1 SGHVS and CDR2 FNYEAQ. CDR3: CASSFGSGGVGEQFF. DNA of the CDR3: TGTGCCAGCAGCTTTGGTAGCGGGGGGGTCGGTGAGCAGTTCTTC. Complete variable domain (other parts from reference TRBV7-6 and TRBJ2-1): GAGVSQSPRYKVTKRGQDVALRCDPISGHVSLYWYRQALGQGPEFLTYFNYEAQQDKSGLPNDRFSAERPEGSISTLTIQRTEQRDSAMYRCASSFGSGGVGEQFFGPGTRLTVL.

This clone was picked up one time. The chain recombines TRBV5-8 with TRBJ1-4; D possibly corresponds to TRBD1 (5 bases). V was clipped by 0 bases and J by 3 bases, with 9 bases between them. The CDR3 is 15 amino acids. Per germline, CDR1 SGHTS and CDR2 YDEGEE. The CDR3 DNA sequence: TGTGCCAGCAGCTTGGGGGCAGGGCCTAATGAAAAACTGTTTTTT. Encoded protein: CASSLGAGPNEKLFF.

This chain joins TRBV30 and TRBJ1-1, with D perhaps TRBD1 (6 bases). The CDR3 spans 15 residues. The germline V gene has CDR1 GTSNPN and CDR2 SVGIG (reference sequence). The V and J ends lost 4 bases and 6 bases respectively, with 21 bases between them. CDR3 amino acids: CAWIDRRGVHAEAFF. Written as DNA, the CDR3 is TGTGCCTGGATAGACAGGAGAGGGGTCCACGCTGAAGCTTTCTTT.

Only one count was recorded for this clone. Written as DNA, the CDR3 is TGTGCCAGCAGGGATGCTAGCGGGGGGGCCTACAATGAGCAGTTCTTC. Residues: CASRDASGGAYNEQFF. The J gene is TRBJ2-1, the V gene TRBV7-2, with TRBD2 matching 12 bases. The V segment lost 6 bases and the J segment 2 bases; nucleotides outside the gene matches: 5. This CDR3 is built from 16 residues. Germline V gene lookup returns CDR1 SGHTA and CDR2 FQGNSA. Drawing the rest from reference TRBV7-2 and TRBJ2-1, the complete variable domain is GAGVSQSPSNKVTEKGKDVELRCDPISGHTALYWYRQSLGQGLEFLIYFQGNSAPDKSGLPSDRFSAERTGGSVSTLTIQRTQQEDSAVYLCASRDASGGAYNEQFFGPGTRLTVL.

The chain joins TRBV19 to TRBJ1-5, with D tentatively TRBD1 (6 bases). Germline CDR1 is LNHDA and CDR2 is SQIVND (reference sequence). Trimming took 3 bases from V and 3 from J, leaving 12 bases between them. CDR3 length: 15 residues. CDR3 bases: TGTGCCAGTAGTATGGACAGCGACTCCAATCAGCCCCAGCATTTT. It yields the protein CASSMDSDSNQPQHF.

The chain links TRBV11-2 to TRBJ1-1, with 10 bases fitting TRBD1. V dropped 3 bases and J dropped 9; count of bases not matched to a gene: 4. CDR3 size: 13 residues. The V gene's germline CDR1 is SGHAT and CDR2 FQNNGV. CDR3 bases: TGTGCCAGCAGCTTTGGGACAGGGGCGCAAGCTTTCTTT. Amino acids: CASSFGTGAQAFF.

The sample holds a few counts of this clone. The V call is TRBV28, the J call TRBJ1-5; possibly TRBD1 for D (5 bases). CDR3 length: 15 residues. Trimming cost V 6 bases and J 3 bases, with 15 bases left between them. The germline gives CDR1 MDHEN, CDR2 SYDVKM. CDR3 protein: CASSYITGYNQPQHF. For the CDR3, the DNA is TGTGCCAGCAGCTACATTACAGGATACAATCAGCCCCAGCATTTT.

The genes are TRBV24-1 and TRBJ2-7, with TRBD1 matching over 7 bases. With 3 bases clipped from V and 0 bases from J, the junction kept 4 bases outside the gene matches. Germline values: CDR1 KGHDR, CDR2 SFDVKD. The CDR3 is 15 amino acids. The CDR3 sequence: CATSDHRDSSYEQYF. For the CDR3, the DNA is TGTGCCACCAGTGATCATCGGGACAGCTCCTACGAGCAGTACTTC.

The V gene is TRBV12-3 or TRBV12-4, the J gene TRBJ2-5, with a tentative D call TRBD2 (6 bases). This CDR3 contains 13 residues. Trimming pared 5 bases from V and 5 bases from J, leaving 12 bases between. The chain's CDR3 is CASSVSGGETQYF. The CDR3 bases are TGTGCCAGCAGTGTTAGCGGCGGGGAGACCCAGTACTTC.

This chain links TRBV29-1 with TRBJ1-1, with 7 bases identical to TRBD1. The ends lost 5 bases at V and 0 bases at J; junction bases unmatched: 6. The CDR3 has 14 residues. Germline CDR1 SQVTM, CDR2 ANQGSEA. The CDR3, as DNA: TGCAGCGTTAAAGCAGGGACAGTGAACACTGAAGCTTTCTTT. It codes for CSVKAGTVNTEAFF.

V and J are TRBV9 and TRBJ1-1, with a possible D match to TRBD1 (5 bases). The germline V and J ends were trimmed by 5 bases and 0 bases, with 11 bases remaining between them. This CDR3 contains 14 residues. Germline-derived CDR1 and CDR2 are SGDLS and YYNGEE. This CDR3 is CASSRPDMNTEAFF. DNA of the CDR3: TGTGCCAGCAGTCGTCCGGACATGAACACTGAAGCTTTCTTT.